This entry lists 3 T cell receptor beta chains sequenced from one sample in a study of T cell responses to AZD1222 COVID-19 vaccine. Clones were read by immunoSEQ multiplex PCR, and TCRdb kept only the in-frame ones, dropping some. The profile shows more than 70,000 clones, approximately 88% of them singletons. Sequencing used peripheral blood, obtained on day 0 of AZD1222 vaccination. The source is an adult in good health.

The genes are TRBV18 and TRBJ1-1; D unresolved. Germline V gene sequence: CDR1 KGHSH, CDR2 LQKENI. The CDR3 is 13 residues long. V lost 10 bases and J 1 base, leaving 13 bases between the germline ends. The DNA for the CDR3 is TGTGCCACCCAGGAGGGAAGGAACACTGAAGCTTTCTTT. Encoded protein: CATQEGRNTEAFF.

The chain has TRBV6-5 and TRBJ2-7; D possibly corresponds to TRBD1 (6 bases). The CDR3 is made up of 13 amino acids. With 4 bases removed from V and 7 bases from J, the gap between germline ends came to 14 bases. Germline lookup yields CDR1 MNHEY and CDR2 SVGAGI. The CDR3 DNA reads as TGTGCCAGCAGTTTGCTACAGGGACGGGAGCAGTACTTC. Its translation is CASSLLQGREQYF.

The chain couples TRBV19 to TRBJ2-7, with a possible D match to TRBD1 (6 bases). V was trimmed by 3 bases and J by 3 bases, leaving 15 bases between them. CDR3 length equals 15 residues. Germline-derived CDR1 and CDR2 are LNHDA and SQIVND (reference sequence). CDR3 protein: CASSIGAGVLYEQYF. The CDR3 DNA reads as TGTGCCAGTAGTATTGGGGCAGGGGTCCTCTACGAGCAGTACTTC.